These T cell receptor beta chains were read from a single sample in a study of monozygotic twins with inflammatory bowel disease. Reanalyzing the 5' RACE reads, TCRdb keeps one entry per CDR3 protein, without DNA. This sample's clone table lists fewer than 550,000 distinct CDR3 sequences. The sequenced sample consisted of blood. The receptors were gathered from a human donor with ulcerative colitis or Crohn's disease, or a healthy co-twin of an affected twin (not recorded which). Each CDR3 is given with its conserved first and last residue.

V gene	J gene	CDR3 protein
TRBV6-1	TRBJ1-2	CASSTGQGGSFYGYTF
TRBV5-1	TRBJ2-1	CPSSLGTGGEQFF
TRBV12-3/TRBV12-4	TRBJ2-2	CASSRGTGNTGELFF
TRBV2	TRBJ2-7	CASSEGPGQGFYEQYF
TRBV9	TRBJ2-2	CASSVGGTTNTGELFF
TRBV19	TRBJ2-5	CAIEDPKGGETQYF
TRBV5-6	TRBJ2-1	CASSFWTNSYNEQFF
TRBV2	TRBJ2-3	CASSDYGTTLTDTQYF
TRBV5-1	TRBJ2-7	CASSLGDATPVDEQYF
TRBV9	TRBJ2-3	CASSAAGLPWADTQYF
TRBV19	TRBJ1-5	CASSIARDSLQHF
TRBV20-1	TRBJ2-1	CSAVGLAGFGNEQFF
TRBV28	TRBJ1-1	CASSPSGLMNTEAFF
TRBV27	TRBJ1-4	CASSVGTGKNEKLFF
TRBV2	TRBJ1-5	CASSQDRASGNQPQHF
TRBV28	TRBJ1-2	CAIKREGTNYGYTF
TRBV5-1	TRBJ2-2	CASSSSYAGELFF
TRBV7-6	TRBJ2-3	CASSLWGGTDTQYF
TRBV27	TRBJ2-7	CASSRWTSEVEQYF
TRBV11-2	TRBJ1-4	CATTQGATNEKLFF
TRBV20-1	TRBJ1-1	CSARVAGMLNTEAFF
TRBV6-1	TRBJ1-1	CASSILGQGGTEAFF
TRBV6-2/TRBV6-3	TRBJ2-2	CATRGLASGELFF
TRBV5-1	TRBJ1-1	CASTRDIDTEAFF
TRBV20-1	TRBJ2-7	CSGRDRPYEQYF
TRBV14	TRBJ2-4	CASSQGVGGGRNIQYF
TRBV4-3	TRBJ1-1	CASSQDMQVNTEAFF
TRBV6-5	TRBJ2-2	CASSYITDTGELFF
TRBV20-1	TRBJ1-2	CSADGGRANYGYTF
TRBV7-9	TRBJ2-1	CASQSGAYNEQFF
TRBV25-1	TRBJ2-3	CASSEYYRGETDTQYF
TRBV4-3	TRBJ1-4	CASSPEDRGNEKQFF
TRBV12-3/TRBV12-4	TRBJ1-4	CASSSRDGATNEKLFF
TRBV5-4	TRBJ1-2	CASTSFGGVNGYTF
TRBV3-1	TRBJ2-1	CASSQGDWTFYNEQFF
TRBV24-1	TRBJ1-2	CATSDSGGYTF
TRBV30	TRBJ2-3	CAWSVQLDTQYF
TRBV18	TRBJ2-7	CASSPPGDRVYEQYF
TRBV3-1	TRBJ1-1	CASSPQAVRMTEAFF